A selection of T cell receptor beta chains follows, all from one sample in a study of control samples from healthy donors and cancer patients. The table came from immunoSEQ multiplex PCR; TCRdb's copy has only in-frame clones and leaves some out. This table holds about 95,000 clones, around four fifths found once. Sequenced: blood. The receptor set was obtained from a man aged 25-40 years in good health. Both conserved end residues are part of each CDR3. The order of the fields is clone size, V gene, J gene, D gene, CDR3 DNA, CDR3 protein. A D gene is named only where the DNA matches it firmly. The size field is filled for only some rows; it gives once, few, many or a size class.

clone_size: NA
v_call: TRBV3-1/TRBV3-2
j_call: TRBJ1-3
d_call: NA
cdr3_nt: TGTGCCAGCAGCCAACGACAACTTTCTGGAAACACCATATATTTT
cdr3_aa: CASSQRQLSGNTIYF

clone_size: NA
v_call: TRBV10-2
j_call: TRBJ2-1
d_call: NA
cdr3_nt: TGCGCCAGCAGATCCGGGGGAATTATCAATGAGCAGTTCTTC
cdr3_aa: CASRSGGIINEQFF

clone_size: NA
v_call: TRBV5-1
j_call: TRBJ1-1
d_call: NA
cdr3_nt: TGCGCCAGCAGCTTGCAGGGGCGGAACACTGAAGCTTTCTTT
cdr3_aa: CASSLQGRNTEAFF

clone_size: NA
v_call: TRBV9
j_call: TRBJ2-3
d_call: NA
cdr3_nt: TGTGCCAGCAGCGTACTGGGGACAGATACGCAGTATTTT
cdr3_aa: CASSVLGTDTQYF

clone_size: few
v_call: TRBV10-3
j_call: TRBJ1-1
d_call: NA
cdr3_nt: TGTGCCACCTTGGAGGGTGGGGGCACTGAAGCTTTCTTT
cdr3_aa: CATLEGGGTEAFF

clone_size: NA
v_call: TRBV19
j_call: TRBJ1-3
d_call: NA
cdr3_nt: TGTGCCAGTAGTCCCTGGGGAGACACCTCTGGAAACACCATATATTTT
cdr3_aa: CASSPWGDTSGNTIYF

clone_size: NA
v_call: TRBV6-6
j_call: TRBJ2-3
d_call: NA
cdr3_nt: TGTGCCAGCAGCCACGGGGGAGTCAGCACAGATACGCAGTATTTT
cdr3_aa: CASSHGGVSTDTQYF

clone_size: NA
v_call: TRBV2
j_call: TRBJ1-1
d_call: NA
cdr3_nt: TGTGCCAGCAGTGATGGAGGGATCACTGAAGCTTTCTTT
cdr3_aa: CASSDGGITEAFF

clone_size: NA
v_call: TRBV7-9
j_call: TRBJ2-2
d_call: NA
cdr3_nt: TGTGCCAGCAGCCCGGCAGGGACCGGGGAGCTGTTTTTT
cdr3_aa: CASSPAGTGELFF

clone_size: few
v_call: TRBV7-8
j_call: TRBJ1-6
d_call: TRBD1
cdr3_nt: TGTGCCAGCAGCGCAAGGGGGCGGGGATCACCCCTCCACTTT
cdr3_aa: CASSARGRGSPLHF